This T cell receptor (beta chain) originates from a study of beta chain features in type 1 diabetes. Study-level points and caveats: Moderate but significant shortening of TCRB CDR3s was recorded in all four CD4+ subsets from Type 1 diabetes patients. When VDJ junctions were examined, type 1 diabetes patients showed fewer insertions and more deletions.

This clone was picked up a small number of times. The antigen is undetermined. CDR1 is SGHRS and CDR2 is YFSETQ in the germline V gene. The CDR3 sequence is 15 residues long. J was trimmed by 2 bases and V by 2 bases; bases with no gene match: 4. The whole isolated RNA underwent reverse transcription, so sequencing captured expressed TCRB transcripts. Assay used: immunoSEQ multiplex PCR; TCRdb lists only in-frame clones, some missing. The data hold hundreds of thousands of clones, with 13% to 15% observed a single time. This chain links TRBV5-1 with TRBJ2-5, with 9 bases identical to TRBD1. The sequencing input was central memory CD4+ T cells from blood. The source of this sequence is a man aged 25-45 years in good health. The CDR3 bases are TGCGCCAGCAGCTTCGGACAGGGGCGACAAGAGACCCAGTACTTC. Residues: CASSFGQGRQETQYF.